This TCR beta chain stems from a study of OX40 agonist ivuxolimab in advanced cancers. Study information: A history of anti-PD-1, anti-PD-L1 or anti-CTLA-4 therapy was acceptable, and more than 30% had some. General study points: Compared with CD4+, CD8+ T cells on average had more expanded clones.

Regarding this clone: Its antigen is not identified.

TCRdb's table, derived via immunoSEQ multiplex PCR, lists solely in-frame clones and lacks some. The sample consists of roughly 62,000 clones, about 86% of them appearing once. Excluded were patients having autoimmune disease history or systemic immunosuppression. This CDR3 region has 14 residues. Trimming took off 4 bases at V and 3 bases at J, with 14 bases between the two ends. Germline CDR1 is SGHRS and CDR2 is YFSETQ. The origin of this receptor is an adult with an advanced solid tumor such as melanoma, head and neck, liver or kidney cancer. The specimen comprised CD4+ or CD8+ T cells sorted from blood, sampled in a trial of the OX40 agonist ivuxolimab. This chain connects TRBV5-1 to TRBJ2-7; maybe TRBD1 (6 bases). The CDR3 here is CASSTRTASYEQYF. DNA of the CDR3: TGCGCCAGCAGCACGAGGACAGCGAGCTACGAGCAGTACTTC.